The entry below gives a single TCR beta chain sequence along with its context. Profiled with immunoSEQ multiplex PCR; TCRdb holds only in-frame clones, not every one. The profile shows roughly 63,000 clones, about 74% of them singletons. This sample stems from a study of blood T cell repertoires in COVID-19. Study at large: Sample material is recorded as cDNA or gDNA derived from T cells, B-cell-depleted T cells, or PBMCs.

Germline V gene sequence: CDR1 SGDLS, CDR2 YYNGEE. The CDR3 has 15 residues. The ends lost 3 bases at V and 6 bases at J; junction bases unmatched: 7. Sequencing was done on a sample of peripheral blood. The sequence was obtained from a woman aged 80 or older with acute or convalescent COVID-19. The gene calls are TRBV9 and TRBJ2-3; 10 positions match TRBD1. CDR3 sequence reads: CASSAGTGVWDTQYF. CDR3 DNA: TGTGCCAGCAGCGCCGGGACAGGGGTATGGGATACGCAGTATTTT.